In its sample, the clone carrying this TCR beta chain was seen once. The antigen remains unidentified. This entry comes from a study of chemoradiotherapy in HPV16-positive cancers. Over chemoradiotherapy, repertoires were sampled more than once. Study-level results: HPV-responsive T-cell expansion during chemoradiotherapy was linked to improved recurrence-free survival in HPV16-positive patients.

Assay: immunoSEQ multiplex PCR; the TCRdb copy retains only in-frame clones and omits some. The data show roughly 2,000 clones, 80% to 95% seen once. From germline, CDR1 is SGHRS and CDR2 YFSETQ. V was clipped by 0 bases and J by 1 base, with 7 bases between them. The CDR3 is 14 amino acids. The chain carries TRBV5-1 and TRBJ2-5, with unresolved D. The sequencing here drew on tumor tissue, taken from a patient who underwent chemoradiotherapy. This TCR was sampled from a human donor with HPV-associated anogenital cancer. This chain's CDR3 is CASSLDPFQETQYF. The CDR3 DNA reads as TGCGCCAGCAGCTTGGACCCTTTCCAAGAGACCCAGTACTTC.